Presented here are 30 T cell receptor beta chains from one specimen sequenced in a study of neurological immune-mediated disorders. Each CDR3 protein gets one entry after TCRdb re-called the 5' RACE reads with MiXCR. Among around 64,000 distinct CDR3 sequences listed, 3.2% were seen once. The source material was PBMCs. The receptors originated from a woman aged 50 to 65 with multiple sclerosis.

This clonotype was recorded at least ten times. This chain links TRBV3-1 with TRBJ1-3, with 7 bases aligning to TRBD1. Germline CDR1 and CDR2: LGHDT and YNNKEL (reference sequence). The ends lost 3 bases at V and 3 bases at J; junction bases unmatched: 5. The CDR3 runs 15 residues. This chain's CDR3 is CASSHRGIDGNTIYF. The CDR3 DNA is TGTGCCAGCAGCCACAGGGGGATAGATGGAAACACCATATATTTT.

At least ten counts were recorded for this clonotype. The chain carries TRBV12-3 or TRBV12-4 and TRBJ1-2, with D possibly matching TRBD1 (5 bases). This CDR3 spans 13 amino acids. V was clipped by 7 bases and J by 4 bases, with 13 bases between them. The CDR3 region has the DNA TGTGCCAGCACCCTGGGGGGTGGCTATGGCTACACCTTC. Its protein product is CASTLGGGYGYTF.

This clonotype was seen many times. The gene calls are TRBV20-1 and TRBJ2-3; 7 nucleotides match TRBD2. CDR3 length equals 17 residues. J lost 1 base, V lost 0 bases, and 10 bases had no gene match. CDR1 and CDR2 (germline): DFQATT, SNEGSKA (reference sequence). The CDR3, as DNA: TGCAGTGCTAGAGATATCCTGTCCACTAGCGGCACAGATACGCAGTATTTT. It encodes CSARDILSTSGTDTQYF.

There are many counts of this clonotype. The chain is built from TRBV11-1 and TRBJ2-7; D perhaps matches TRBD2 (5 bases). Germline-derived CDR1 and CDR2 are SGHAT and FQDESV (reference sequence). V was cut by 1 base and J by 2 bases, with 6 bases left in between. This CDR3 has 13 residues. The CDR3 region has the DNA TGTGCCAGCAGCTTAGGGAGGACCTACGAGCAGTACTTC. The encoded protein is CASSLGRTYEQYF.

This clonotype occurred many times. The rearrangement joins TRBV6-2 or TRBV6-3 to TRBJ2-7, with 13 bases identical to TRBD2. The V gene end was trimmed by 5 bases and the J gene end by 9 bases; junction bases not matched to a gene: 10. This CDR3 is 15 amino acids long. The V gene's germline CDR1 is MNHEY and CDR2 SVGEGT. The CDR3: CASSRTSGGLLRQYV. The CDR3 DNA sequence: TGTGCCAGCAGTCGGACTAGCGGGGGCCTGTTAAGGCAGTACGTC.

This clonotype was seen at least ten times. The chain has TRBV4-3 and TRBJ1-1; D unclear. The V and J ends lost 4 bases and 1 base respectively, with 22 bases between them. The germline V gene has CDR1 LGHNA and CDR2 YSLEER. The CDR3 has 18 residues. The CDR3 DNA reads as TGCGCCAGCAGCCTCCGGTACGATAGGGCAACACCGAACACTGAAGCTTTCTTT. It codes for CASSLRYDRATPNTEAFF.

In this sample, this clonotype turned up many times. The genes are TRBV20-1 and TRBJ2-1, with D maybe TRBD2 (5 bases). CDR1 DFQATT and CDR2 SNEGSKA come from the germline V gene (reference sequence). This CDR3 is built from 15 residues. V lost 5 bases and J 5 bases, leaving 19 bases between the germline ends. DNA of the CDR3: TGCAGTGCTGTTCATACTAGGGCGGACCACAATGAGCAGTTCTTC. Its translation is CSAVHTRADHNEQFF.

At least ten counts were recorded for this clonotype. The chain is built from TRBV20-1 and TRBJ1-4; the D gene is possibly TRBD1 (6 bases). This CDR3 is 15 amino acids long. With 0 bases removed from V and 8 bases from J, the gap between germline ends came to 16 bases. Germline V gives CDR1 DFQATT, CDR2 SNEGSKA (reference sequence). DNA of the CDR3: TGCAGTGCTAGAGATCCCCGGGCCGGGGGCGAAAAACTGTTTTTT. This sequence encodes CSARDPRAGGEKLFF.

To note about this clonotype: This could be a read error, since a much larger clone is one nucleotide away. It is likely a read error, because the conserved phenylalanine at the end of the CDR3 is missing. The V call is TRBV5-1, the J call TRBJ2-1; D remains ambiguous. CDR1 and CDR2 from the germline V gene are SGHRS and YFSETQ. V was clipped by 5 bases and J by 0 bases, with 6 bases between them. The CDR3 totals 13 residues. The CDR3 coding sequence is TGCGCCAGCAGTCCCCCCTCCTACAATGAGCAGTTCTGC. It is translated as CASSPPSYNEQFC.

This clonotype has at least ten counts. The gene calls are TRBV11-3 and TRBJ1-5; a weak D match, TRBD1 (5 bases). This CDR3 region has 13 residues. Trimming cost V 0 bases and J 7 bases, with 7 bases left between them. Looked up from germline, CDR1 is SGHNT and CDR2 is YENEEA. CDR3 in DNA: TGTGCCAGCAGCTTAGATTCAGGGCAGCCCCAGCATTTT. Translated, it gives CASSLDSGQPQHF.

This clonotype was found many times. The chain uses TRBV2 and TRBJ2-3, with 8 bases identical to TRBD2. J gave up 9 bases and V 7 bases, and 9 bases lay outside the gene matches. The CDR3 runs to 13 residues. Germline loops: CDR1 SNHLY, CDR2 FYNNEI. The CDR3 region has the DNA TGTGCCAGCACAGCGGGGGCCGCGAGGACGCAGTATTTT. Translated: CASTAGAARTQYF.

This clonotype was observed many times. The chain uses TRBV20-1 and TRBJ2-7, with TRBD1 identical over 8 bases. With V trimmed by 6 bases and J by 2 bases, 12 bases remained unmatched. Germline CDR1 reads DFQATT; CDR2 reads SNEGSKA (reference sequence). The CDR3 sequence is 15 residues long. CDR3 DNA sequence: TGCAGTGCCCCCTTGGGGACAGGCGCGGCCTACGAGCAGTACTTC. It is translated as CSAPLGTGAAYEQYF.

This clonotype appeared many times. The V call is TRBV7-2, the J call TRBJ1-1; no reliable D call. This CDR3 spans 11 amino acids. CDR1 and CDR2 from the germline V gene are SGHTA and FQGNSA. Trimming left V 2 bases short and J 8 bases short, with 6 bases between. In nucleotides, the CDR3 is TGTGCCAGCAGCTTACGAATGGAAGCTTTCTTT. It translates to CASSLRMEAFF.

There are many counts of this clonotype. Mismatch with germline at one junction end may stem from a read error. The CDR3 here is CASSFLTSGGKFF. In nucleotides, the CDR3 is TGTGCTAGCAGCTTTTTGACTAGCGGGGGAAAGTTCTTC. The rearrangement uses TRBV7-7 and TRBJ2-1, with 12 bases matching TRBD2. The CDR3 has 13 residues. Germline CDR1 reads SSHAT; CDR2 reads FNYEAQ (reference sequence).

This clonotype was detected ten times or more. This chain joins TRBV19 and TRBJ2-4, with TRBD2 matching over 9 bases. From germline, CDR1 is LNHDA and CDR2 SQIVND (reference sequence). The CDR3 is 14 residues long. V trimming: 3 bases; J trimming: 16 bases; junction bases outside the gene matches: 13. The CDR3 spells CASSISSQRGVLYF. The CDR3 DNA follows: TGTGCCAGTAGTATCTCCTCCCAGCGGGGGGTACTCTACTTC.

Ten or more counts support this clonotype. The CDR3 region is CSASGVANTGELFF. The CDR3 bases are TGCAGTGCTAGCGGGGTGGCGAACACCGGGGAGCTGTTTTTT. The chain uses TRBV20-1 and TRBJ2-2, with a weak D call TRBD2 (5 bases). Germline assignment: CDR1 DFQATT and CDR2 SNEGSKA (reference sequence). This CDR3 comprises 14 residues. The V end was cut by 3 bases, the J end by 0 bases, with 8 bases between.

This clonotype was recorded many times. The chain recombines TRBV29-1 with TRBJ2-2; the match to TRBD1 covers 10 bases. V trimming: 8 bases; J trimming: 3 bases; junction bases outside the gene matches: 12. The CDR3 is made up of 16 amino acids. The germline CDR1 and CDR2 sequences are SQVTM and ANQGSEA. CDR3 sequence (DNA): TGCAGCCCAAATTTGGACAGGGGGTTCGACACCGGGGAGCTGTTTTTT. It is translated as CSPNLDRGFDTGELFF.

The sample holds many counts of this clonotype. The genes are TRBV20-1 and TRBJ2-1, with D hard to call. Trimming pared 5 bases from V and 8 bases from J, leaving 16 bases between. From germline, CDR1 is DFQATT and CDR2 SNEGSKA (reference sequence). The CDR3 totals 13 residues. The CDR3 loop is CSAGGLAGHEQFF. Here the CDR3 DNA reads TGCAGTGCTGGCGGTTTAGCCGGGCATGAGCAGTTCTTC.

This clonotype has a count of ten or more. J is TRBJ1-5 and V is TRBV20-1; the match to TRBD1 covers 10 bases. This CDR3 is built from 18 residues. The ends lost 1 base at V and 4 bases at J; junction bases unmatched: 13. CDR1 is DFQATT and CDR2 is SNEGSKA in the germline V gene (reference sequence). In DNA, the CDR3 is TGCAGTGCTAGAGGCCTGACAGGGGGCGGGGGCGTTAATCAGCCCCAGCATTTT. It encodes CSARGLTGGGGVNQPQHF.

The table lists this clonotype with many counts. This sequence joins TRBV7-8 and TRBJ1-5; no firm D call. The CDR3 consists of 14 residues. Germline-derived CDR1 and CDR2 are SGHVS and FQNEAQ. Trimming shortened V by 6 bases and J by 0 bases, and 9 bases separated the two germline ends. The CDR3 DNA reads TGTGCCAGCAGTTACGGCTTTAGCAATCAGCCCCAGCATTTT. As protein: CASSYGFSNQPQHF.

The chain is built from TRBV5-1 and TRBJ2-3; no definite D call. V was shortened by 4 bases and J by 4 bases, with 7 bases between the two germline ends. The CDR3 contains 12 residues. The germline V gene has CDR1 SGHRS and CDR2 YFSETQ. The chain's CDR3 is CASSAVADTQYF. The CDR3 DNA sequence: TGCGCCAGCAGCGCCGTAGCAGATACGCAGTATTTT. The full variable domain, rest sourced from reference TRBV5-1 and TRBJ2-3, is KAGVTQTPRYLIKTRGQQVTLSCSPISGHRSVSWYQQTPGQGLQFLFEYFSETQRNKGNFPGRFSGRQFSNSRSEMNVSTLELGDSALYLCASSAVADTQYFGPGTRLTVL.

The table lists this clonotype with many counts. The genes are TRBV5-1 and TRBJ2-3; D is possibly TRBD1 or TRBD2 (5 bases each). Trimming pared 2 bases from V and 4 bases from J, leaving 8 bases between. Germline V gives CDR1 SGHRS, CDR2 YFSETQ. The CDR3 totals 13 residues. The CDR3 region has the DNA TGCGCCAGCAGCTTACTAGGGGCAGATACGCAGTATTTT. Protein sequence: CASSLLGADTQYF.

Many counts were recorded for this clonotype. The chain recombines TRBV5-1 with TRBJ2-2; 7 positions agree with TRBD1. The CDR3 is made up of 18 amino acids. V shed 1 base, J shed 0 bases, and the junction held 9 bases outside the gene matches. Germline V lookup: CDR1 SGHRS, CDR2 YFSETQ. CDR3 loop: CASSLRDSSSANTGELFF. CDR3 sequence (DNA): TGCGCCAGCAGCTTGAGGGACAGCTCTTCTGCGAACACCGGGGAGCTGTTTTTT.

This clonotype came up many times. The CDR3 is CASSQGAGDTDTQYF. CDR3 sequence (DNA): TGTGCCAGCAGCCAAGGGGCGGGGGACACAGATACGCAGTATTTT. The J gene is TRBJ2-3, the V gene TRBV4-2; TRBD2 aligns across 7 bases. Germline loops: CDR1 LGHNA, CDR2 YNFKEQ. This CDR3 has 15 residues. The ends lost 1 base at V and 2 bases at J; junction bases unmatched: 3.

Remarks on this clonotype: Being one base from a much bigger clone, this may be a read error. This sequence joins TRBV9 and TRBJ1-6; the D gene is possibly TRBD1 (5 bases). This CDR3 region has 14 residues. CDR1 is SGDLS, CDR2 YYNGEE, per germline. As DNA, the CDR3 is TGTGCCAGCAGCGTAGTCTTGGGGGATTCACCCCTCAACTTT. Amino acid sequence: CASSVVLGDSPLNF.

This clonotype was seen ten or more times. V and J are TRBV6-1 and TRBJ1-1; 7 bases are shared with TRBD1. V was clipped by 4 bases and J by 3 bases; unmatched bases: 5. CDR3 length: 14 amino acids. CDR1 is MNHNS and CDR2 is SASEGT in the germline V gene. DNA of the CDR3: TGTGCCAGCAGTGTCGGACAGGCCCACACTGAAGCTTTCTTT. This translates into CASSVGQAHTEAFF.

The chain has TRBV5-6 and TRBJ2-1, with D unclear. Trimming took 4 bases from V and 8 from J, leaving 19 bases between them. This CDR3 comprises 15 residues. Per the germline V gene, CDR1 is SGHDT and CDR2 is YYEEEE. The CDR3 DNA reads as TGTGCCAGCAGCCGATCTCTCGACCGTGAATATGAGCAGTTCTTC. Translated: CASSRSLDREYEQFF.

This clonotype occurred many times. V gene TRBV7-9 combines with J gene TRBJ2-6; 10 nucleotides match TRBD1. The V and J ends lost 5 bases and 1 base, in that order; junction bases with no gene match: 11. The CDR3 length is 19 residues. The germline V gene encodes CDR1 SEHNR and CDR2 FQNEAQ (reference sequence). Here the CDR3 DNA reads TGTGCCAGCAGCCCCTCGTGGACAGGGGGTCTATCTGGGGCCAACGTCCTGACTTTC. This encodes CASSPSWTGGLSGANVLTF.

This clonotype was seen ten or more times. The V gene is TRBV6-6, the J gene TRBJ2-5, with D perhaps given as TRBD1 or TRBD2 (6 bases each). Trimming shortened V by 8 bases and J by 5 bases, and 18 bases separated the two germline ends. CDR3 length: 14 residues. Germline assignment: CDR1 MNHNY and CDR2 SVGAGI (reference sequence). The CDR3 DNA follows: TGTGCCAGCTCTAAAGGGGGGACCCCGGAGACCCAGTACTTC. Translation gives CASSKGGTPETQYF.

Ten or more counts support this clonotype. V and J are TRBV9 and TRBJ2-7; perhaps TRBD2 as D (6 bases). CDR1 and CDR2 (germline): SGDLS, YYNGEE. The V end lost 3 bases, the J end lost 1 base, and 11 bases lay between the germline ends. This CDR3 region has 14 residues. The CDR3 DNA reads TGTGCCAGCAGCGCGACGGGGGTATCCTACGAGCAGTACTTC. It yields the protein CASSATGVSYEQYF.